A selection of T cell receptor beta chains follows, all from one sample in a study of identical twins. One entry per CDR3 protein, called by TCRdb with MiXCR from the 5' RACE reads. The profile shows around 250,000 distinct CDR3 sequences, approximately 12% of them singletons. These data also formed part of another study, on yellow fever vaccine responses in identical twins.

The sample was memory (CD45RO+) T cells sorted from blood. The receptors were gathered from a woman younger than 35 in good health. The CDR3 runs from the conserved cysteine through the conserved F or W. A D gene is named only where the DNA matches it firmly. Rows may omit the clone size; those that give it use once, few, many or a size class.

D gene | J gene | clone size | V gene | CDR3 protein | CDR3 DNA
- | TRBJ1-5 | many | TRBV20-1 | CSASIPSGGRPQHF | TGCAGTGCTAGCATCCCTTCAGGAGGTCGACCCCAGCATTTT
- | TRBJ1-2 | few | TRBV4-1 | CASSQDPGSWGGYTF | TGCGCCAGCAGCCAAGATCCCGGGAGTTGGGGAGGCTACACCTTC
TRBD1 | TRBJ2-7 | few | TRBV20-1 | CSARDFGTGGYEQYF | TGCAGTGCTAGAGATTTTGGGACAGGGGGCTACGAGCAGTACTTC
TRBD2 | TRBJ2-7 | many | TRBV20-1 | CSASQLAGGAEQYF | TGCAGTGCTAGCCAACTAGCGGGGGGCGCCGAGCAGTACTTC
- | TRBJ2-2 | few | TRBV7-2 | CASSPPGIKTGELFF | TGTGCCAGCAGTCCACCGGGGATCAAGACCGGGGAGCTGTTTTTT
- | TRBJ2-7 | - | TRBV9 | CASSESFVAQSSYEQYF | TGTGCCAGCAGCGAATCGTTTGTGGCACAAAGCTCCTACGAGCAGTACTTC
TRBD1 | TRBJ2-1 | many | TRBV6-2/TRBV6-3 | CASRRPGTGTHNEQFF | TGTGCCAGCAGACGTCCCGGGACAGGGACCCACAATGAGCAGTTCTTC
- | TRBJ2-1 | - | TRBV20-1 | CSADTGRAYNEQFF | TGCAGTGCTGATACCGGGAGAGCTTACAATGAGCAGTTCTTC
TRBD1 | TRBJ2-7 | few | TRBV7-3 | CASSPRARGPGEQYF | TGTGCCAGCAGCCCACGGGCCAGGGGGCCGGGAGAGCAGTACTTC
- | TRBJ2-1 | - | TRBV12-3/TRBV12-4 | CASSLSGSPNEQFF | TGTGCCAGCAGTTTATCAGGATCCCCCAATGAGCAGTTCTTC
TRBD1 | TRBJ2-1 | few | TRBV7-8 | CASTRQGAAYNEQFF | TGTGCCAGCACCAGACAGGGGGCGGCCTACAATGAGCAGTTCTTC
TRBD2 | TRBJ2-1 | - | TRBV4-2 | CASSQDGTSGYHSEQFF | TGTGCCAGCAGCCAAGATGGGACTAGCGGGTACCACAGTGAGCAGTTCTTC
TRBD1 | TRBJ2-7 | - | TRBV6-1 | CASSEVQGASEQYF | TGTGCCAGCAGTGAAGTGCAGGGGGCAAGCGAGCAGTACTTC
TRBD2 | TRBJ2-5 | few | TRBV20-1 | CSARSGLATETQYF | TGCAGTGCTAGATCGGGACTAGCGACCGAGACCCAGTACTTC
TRBD1 | TRBJ2-5 | few | TRBV29-1 | CSVVDRSQETQYF | TGCAGCGTCGTGGACAGGAGCCAAGAGACCCAGTACTTC
- | TRBJ2-3 | many | TRBV5-1 | CASSPLRGDTQYF | TGCGCCAGCAGCCCCCTGAGGGGAGATACGCAGTATTTT
- | TRBJ2-3 | many | TRBV7-2 | CASSPRASTDTQYF | TGTGCCAGCAGCCCCCGCGCGAGCACAGATACGCAGTATTTT
- | TRBJ2-5 | many | TRBV7-2 | CASSLVRANQETQYF | TGTGCCAGCAGCTTAGTCAGGGCTAACCAAGAGACCCAGTACTTC
- | TRBJ2-1 | many | TRBV7-9 | CASSLGDLKADQFF | TGTGCCAGCAGCTTAGGGGACCTGAAGGCTGACCAGTTCTTC
TRBD1 | TRBJ1-2 | few | TRBV6-1 | CASSITGGVYGYTF | TGTGCCAGCAGTATCACAGGGGGCGTCTATGGCTACACCTTC
- | TRBJ2-4 | - | TRBV4-2 | CASSPILGGHIQYF | TGTGCCAGCAGCCCAATCCTTGGGGGGCACATTCAGTACTTC
TRBD2 | TRBJ2-1 | - | TRBV9 | CASSVLGSGGYNEQFF | TGTGCCAGCAGCGTTTTGGGAAGCGGGGGTTACAATGAGCAGTTCTTC
- | TRBJ2-1 | - | TRBV7-9 | CASSSNWGRKQFF | TGTGCCAGCAGCTCTAACTGGGGTCGTAAGCAGTTCTTC
- | TRBJ2-1 | - | TRBV11-3 | CASSYKGRKDYNEQFF | TGTGCCAGCAGCTATAAAGGACGGAAGGATTACAATGAGCAGTTCTTC
- | TRBJ2-7 | few | TRBV7-2 | CASSLNPRNSYEQYF | TGTGCCAGCAGCTTAAACCCTAGGAACTCCTACGAGCAGTACTTC
- | TRBJ2-5 | - | TRBV15 | CATSGQVGETQYF | TGTGCCACCAGCGGCCAGGTGGGCGAGACCCAGTACTTC
- | TRBJ2-1 | few | TRBV29-1 | CSVDSSEYNEQFF | TGCAGCGTTGACTCGTCCGAATACAATGAGCAGTTCTTC
- | TRBJ2-1 | few | TRBV12-3/TRBV12-4 | CASSSPEEGYEQFF | TGTGCCAGCAGTTCCCCGGAGGAGGGTTATGAGCAGTTCTTC
- | TRBJ2-3 | - | TRBV28 | CASSTTGTDTQYF | TGTGCCAGCAGCACGACTGGCACAGATACGCAGTATTTT
TRBD1 | TRBJ2-7 | - | TRBV6-5 | CASSYTTGGASYEQYF | TGTGCCAGCAGTTACACCACAGGGGGCGCTTCCTACGAGCAGTACTTC
TRBD2 | TRBJ2-7 | - | TRBV20-1 | CSARSGGVYEQYF | TGCAGTGCTAGGAGCGGGGGGGTGTACGAGCAGTACTTC
TRBD2 | TRBJ2-7 | few | TRBV12-3/TRBV12-4 | CASSLLAGLGEQYF | TGTGCCAGCAGTTTACTAGCGGGCCTGGGGGAGCAGTACTTC
TRBD2 | TRBJ2-4 | - | TRBV28 | CASSSIERGPAKNIQYF | TGTGCCAGCAGTTCCATTGAGCGGGGGCCGGCCAAAAACATTCAGTACTTC
TRBD1 | TRBJ2-3 | few | TRBV7-9 | CASSLLTGALSDTQYF | TGTGCCAGCAGCTTACTGACAGGGGCGTTGTCAGATACGCAGTATTTT
TRBD1 | TRBJ2-4 | many | TRBV5-1 | CAPKPFPDFPTGMVIQYF | TGCGCCCCTAAACCATTCCCCGATTTCCCGACAGGGATGGTCATTCAGTACTTC
TRBD2 | TRBJ2-2 | few | TRBV12-3/TRBV12-4 | CASSLVRGGSNTGELFF | TGTGCCAGCAGTTTAGTGCGCGGGGGTTCGAACACCGGGGAGCTGTTTTTT
- | TRBJ1-5 | few | TRBV6-2/TRBV6-3 | CASSYAQPNQPQHF | TGTGCCAGCAGTTACGCTCAGCCAAATCAGCCCCAGCATTTT
TRBD2 | TRBJ2-3 | - | TRBV20-1 | CCASGTSGRVDTQYF | TGCTGTGCTAGTGGGACTAGCGGGAGGGTAGATACGCAGTATTTT
- | TRBJ2-3 | few | TRBV29-1 | CSVERGNTTDTQYF | TGCAGCGTTGAAAGGGGTAATACCACAGATACGCAGTATTTT
TRBD1 | TRBJ1-2 | many | TRBV12-3/TRBV12-4 | CASSLPGQGARRYTF | TGTGCCAGCAGTTTACCGGGACAGGGGGCTAGGCGCTACACCTTC
TRBD2 | TRBJ2-3 | many | TRBV11-2 | CASSGLAGGTDTQYF | TGTGCCAGCAGCGGACTAGCGGGGGGCACAGATACGCAGTATTTT
- | TRBJ2-4 | few | TRBV6-1 | CASSQGRGKNIQYF | TGTGCCAGCAGTCAAGGACGGGGGAAAAACATTCAGTACTTC
- | TRBJ2-1 | - | TRBV5-1 | CASSSPFPGNEQFF | TGCGCCAGCAGCTCCCCCTTCCCGGGTAATGAGCAGTTCTTC
- | TRBJ2-6 | few | TRBV4-3 | CASSNTGSGANVLTF | TGCGCCAGCAGCAACACCGGGTCTGGGGCCAACGTCCTGACTTTC
- | TRBJ2-5 | many | TRBV10-3 | CAISAGQETQYF | TGTGCCATCAGTGCGGGCCAAGAGACCCAGTACTTC
- | TRBJ2-5 | few | TRBV5-1 | CASSYGRGGPETQYF | TGCGCCAGCAGCTACGGGAGAGGGGGACCGGAGACCCAGTACTTC
TRBD1 | TRBJ2-3 | many | TRBV29-1 | CSAWGTGGTDTQYF | TGCAGCGCGTGGGGGACAGGGGGTACAGATACGCAGTATTTT
- | TRBJ1-6 | - | TRBV30 | CAWTQGNSPLHF | TGTGCCTGGACGCAGGGAAATTCACCCCTCCACTTT
- | TRBJ2-2 | few | TRBV7-2 | CASSLGSTAGELFF | TGTGCCAGCAGCTTAGGCAGTACCGCCGGGGAGCTGTTTTTT
- | TRBJ2-7 | few | TRBV6-2/TRBV6-3 | CASSYSKLGAYEQYF | TGTGCCAGCAGTTACTCGAAGTTGGGGGCCTACGAGCAGTACTTC
TRBD2 | TRBJ2-7 | - | TRBV7-6 | CASSLAGGGHEQYF | TGTGCCAGCAGCTTAGCGGGGGGGGGACACGAGCAGTACTTC
- | TRBJ1-6 | many | TRBV14 | CASSQRRSPLHF | TGTGCCAGCAGCCAAAGGAGATCACCCCTCCACTTT
- | TRBJ2-1 | - | TRBV7-7 | CASSLGFIDEQFF | TGTGCTAGCAGCTTAGGTTTTATCGATGAGCAGTTCTTC
TRBD2 | TRBJ2-2 | many | TRBV4-2 | CASSQGLAGVHTGELFF | TGTGCCAGCAGCCAGGGACTAGCGGGAGTTCACACCGGGGAGCTGTTTTTT
- | TRBJ2-2 | - | TRBV5-1 | CASSSRPLGGELFF | TGCGCCAGCAGCTCTAGACCGTTGGGCGGGGAGCTGTTTTTT